Listed below are T cell receptor beta chains from one sample, sequenced in a study of blood T cell dynamics during melanoma immunotherapy. Only in-frame clones appear in the TCRdb table, and some are missing; sequencing was by immunoSEQ multiplex PCR. Of 10,000 or so clones listed, about 87% are singletons. The sequencing used blood, collected from a patient treated with checkpoint blockade. Receptor source: a human donor with melanoma. The CDR3 runs from the conserved cysteine through the conserved F or W. Each record gives: J gene, D gene, clone size, V gene, CDR3 DNA, CDR3 protein. D genes are given only for firm matches. Size values are once, few and many counts, or a class for expanded clones, and some rows have none.

>TRBJ1-4|.|.|TRBV2
TGTGCCAGCAACCCCTCAACTAATGAAAAACTGTTTTTT
CASNPSTNEKLFF
>TRBJ2-3|.|.|TRBV4-1
TGCGCCAGCAGCCAAGGGGGGGAGGATACGCAGTATTTT
CASSQGGEDTQYF
>TRBJ1-1|TRBD1|.|TRBV19
TGTGCCAGTAGTCCCCGGACAGGGGGGAGGACTGAAGCTTTCTTT
CASSPRTGGRTEAFF
>TRBJ2-7|.|.|TRBV29-1
TGCAGCGTTGAAGGGGTAGGGGGCTACGAGCAGTACTTC
CSVEGVGGYEQYF
>TRBJ2-3|.|.|TRBV11-2
TGTGCCAGCAGCCCAAGTCTCGGACTGCGGCTCACAGATACGCAGTATTTT
CASSPSLGLRLTDTQYF
>TRBJ1-3|.|.|TRBV11-2
TGTGCCAGCAGCTCCGTCAGGGGTGCTGGAAACACCATATATTTT
CASSSVRGAGNTIYF
>TRBJ2-7|.|.|TRBV6-5
TGTGCCAGCAGTTACTCCTCCGGGGGGCGGGCCTACGAGCAGTACTTC
CASSYSSGGRAYEQYF
>TRBJ2-3|.|.|TRBV7-9
TGTGCCAGCAGCTTAGAGAATCAGGGACGTCATACGCAGTATTTT
CASSLENQGRHTQYF
>TRBJ2-2|TRBD2|once|TRBV11-1
TGTGCCAGCAGCTTGCGAGCGGGAGGGTTGAACACCGGGGAGCTGTTTTTT
CASSLRAGGLNTGELFF
>TRBJ2-7|TRBD1|.|TRBV5-5
TGTGCCAGCAGCTTGGACAGGGGTACCGAGCAGTACTTC
CASSLDRGTEQYF
>TRBJ2-1|.|.|TRBV5-4
TGTGCCAGCAGCCAGGCCTCCTACAATGAGCAGTTCTTC
CASSQASYNEQFF
>TRBJ2-3|.|.|TRBV9
TGTGCCAGCAGCGGGCCCTCAGATACGCAGTATTTT
CASSGPSDTQYF
>TRBJ2-1|TRBD2|.|TRBV7-9
TGTGCCAGCAGCTTAGAACTAGCGGGAGGCCCCCCCTACAATGAGCAGTTCTTC
CASSLELAGGPPYNEQFF
>TRBJ2-3|.|.|TRBV4-3
TGCGCCAGCAGCCAAGAGGCGGTGGGTTCCACAGATACGCAGTATTTT
CASSQEAVGSTDTQYF
>TRBJ2-7|TRBD1|.|TRBV29-1
TGCAGCGCTACGGGACAGGGGGCCTACGAGCAGTACTTC
CSATGQGAYEQYF
>TRBJ1-2|TRBD1|.|TRBV6-4
TGTGCCAGCAGCCAACACCGGGACAGAAACTATGGCTACACCTTC
CASSQHRDRNYGYTF
>TRBJ1-2|.|once|TRBV6-1
TGTGCCAGCAGATTGGGGGGCTACACCTTC
CASRLGGYTF
>TRBJ1-2|.|.|TRBV7-3
TGTGCCAGCAGCAGAGACCGGGGGCACGGCTACACCTTC
CASSRDRGHGYTF
>TRBJ1-4|.|.|TRBV4-1
TGCGCCAGCAGCCAACCCGGGGACACTCGGTTTTTT
CASSQPGDTRFF
>TRBJ2-1|.|.|TRBV1
TGCACCAGCAGCCGGGCGACGGGACTGCCCTCCTACAATGAGCAGTTCTTC
CTSSRATGLPSYNEQFF
>TRBJ2-1|.|.|TRBV7-9
TGTGCCAGCAGCGTCTCTGGGGGAGGGGGCTACAATGAGCAGTTCTTC
CASSVSGGGGYNEQFF
>TRBJ2-7|.|.|TRBV6-5
TGTGCCAGCAAATGGGGGTCGGGAGAGCAGTACTTC
CASKWGSGEQYF
>TRBJ2-1|TRBD2|once|TRBV5-8
TGTGCCAGCAGCTGGGGGGGGACTAGCGGGTACAATGAGCAGTTCTTC
CASSWGGTSGYNEQFF
>TRBJ2-1|.|.|TRBV4-3
TGCGCCAGCAGCCAAGTCCGAGGCGGTGGAAGGAATGAGCAGTTCTTC
CASSQVRGGGRNEQFF
>TRBJ1-5|.|.|TRBV30
TGTGCCTGGACCCCCGGCCAGGGGAGGAATCAGCCCCAGCATTTT
CAWTPGQGRNQPQHF
>TRBJ2-5|TRBD1|once|TRBV6-1
TGTGCCAGTGGGACAGGGCAGGAGACCCAGTACTTC
CASGTGQETQYF
>TRBJ2-1|.|.|TRBV28
TGTGCCAGCAGTCAACCCCGGACCCACAATGAGCAGTTCTTC
CASSQPRTHNEQFF
>TRBJ2-7|.|.|TRBV7-2
TGTGCCAGCAGCTGGGCGAGGGGGGGGTACGAGCAGTACTTC
CASSWARGGYEQYF
>TRBJ1-6|TRBD1|.|TRBV7-9
TGTGCCAGCAGCACCGGACAGGCCGGGGCCCTCCACTTT
CASSTGQAGALHF
>TRBJ1-6|.|.|TRBV2
TGTGCCAGCAGTGAAACGGACAGCGATAATTCACCCCTCCACTTT
CASSETDSDNSPLHF
>TRBJ2-3|TRBD2|.|TRBV7-8
TGTGCCAGCAGCTTCCGACTAGCGGCCAGCACAGATACGCAGTATTTT
CASSFRLAASTDTQYF
>TRBJ2-5|TRBD2|.|TRBV10-3
TGTGCCACCGGGGGGGCGGGAGGTCCTCAAGAGACCCAGTACTTC
CATGGAGGPQETQYF
>TRBJ2-2|.|.|TRBV7-3
TGTGCCAGCAGCTCCTCCGGCGGGGAGCTGTTTTTT
CASSSSGGELFF
>TRBJ1-5|.|.|TRBV28
TGTGCCAGCAGCCCCCCCAGCGGCGGGAGCAATCAGCCCCAGCATTTT
CASSPPSGGSNQPQHF
>TRBJ2-2|TRBD2|few|TRBV7-2
TGTGCCAGCAGCTTAGTGGGACTAGCGGGAGGCACCGGGGAGCTGTTTTTT
CASSLVGLAGGTGELFF
>TRBJ2-5|.|.|TRBV6-5
TGTGCCAGCAGACCCCGGGGGAGCGGGCAAGAGACCCAGTACTTC
CASRPRGSGQETQYF
>TRBJ2-2|.|.|TRBV5-1
TGCGCCAGCAGCTTGCAGCCGACCGGGGAGCTGTTTTTT
CASSLQPTGELFF
>TRBJ2-2|TRBD1|.|TRBV28
TGTGCCAGCACCCACCCGAGGACAGGAGGAACCGGGGAGCTGTTTTTT
CASTHPRTGGTGELFF
>TRBJ2-7|TRBD1|.|TRBV10-3
TGTGCCATCAGTGAGCCCCGCAGGGGGCGCGAGCAGTACTTC
CAISEPRRGREQYF
>TRBJ1-4|TRBD1|.|TRBV2
TGTGCCAGCCAGGGGGCGGGTGAAAAACTGTTTTTT
CASQGAGEKLFF
>TRBJ2-7|.|once|TRBV5-1
TGCGCCAGCAGCCCGGGCGGGGATGGCGAGCAGTACTTC
CASSPGGDGEQYF
>TRBJ2-3|.|.|TRBV27
TGTGCCAGCCTGCTGTCGGTCCCCGGGGCAGATACGCAGTATTTT
CASLLSVPGADTQYF
>TRBJ2-7|TRBD2|.|TRBV18
TGTGCCAGCAAAGCGGGAGTTGGCGTCTACGAGCAGTACTTC
CASKAGVGVYEQYF
>TRBJ2-7|TRBD2|.|TRBV18
TGTGCCAGCTCACCACGAGGCCTCGGGGGGTACGAGCAGTACTTC
CASSPRGLGGYEQYF
>TRBJ1-1|.|.|TRBV14
TGTGCCAGCAGCCAAGATTTGGGGACCACGAACACTGAAGCTTTCTTT
CASSQDLGTTNTEAFF
>TRBJ2-2|.|.|TRBV4-3
TGCGCCAGCAGCCCCCGACTGTGGAGGGCCGGGGAGCTGTTTTTT
CASSPRLWRAGELFF
>TRBJ2-2|.|.|TRBV27
TGTGCCAGCAGTCCCCGCGCCGGGGAGCTGTTTTTT
CASSPRAGELFF
>TRBJ2-1|.|.|TRBV4-3
TGCGCCAGCAGCCACGGGGTCACCTACAATGAGCAGTTCTTC
CASSHGVTYNEQFF
>TRBJ1-3|.|.|TRBV6-5
TGTGCCAGCAGTTACGGCCCAGGCTCTGGAAACACCATATATTTT
CASSYGPGSGNTIYF
>TRBJ1-5|.|few|TRBV27
TGTGCCAGCACAGGCCATCAGCCCCAGCATTTT
CASTGHQPQHF
>TRBJ2-3|TRBD2|.|TRBV5-1
TGCGCCAGCAGCCCTGGCGGTCTAGCGGGAACAGATACGCAGTATTTT
CASSPGGLAGTDTQYF
>TRBJ2-1|TRBD2|.|TRBV7-3
TGTGCCAGCAGCTTAACGACGGGACTACATGAGCAGTTCTTC
CASSLTTGLHEQFF
>TRBJ2-7|TRBD1|.|TRBV9
TGTGCCAGCAGCGCCACCGGGACAGCAACCTACGAGCAGTACTTC
CASSATGTATYEQYF
>TRBJ2-7|.|.|TRBV9
TGTGCCAGCAGCCCCCAGGGCCCCTGGGACGAGCAGTACTTC
CASSPQGPWDEQYF
>TRBJ1-6|.|.|TRBV4-1
TGCGCCAGCAGCCCCGTTCGGGGTAATTCACCCCTCCACTTT
CASSPVRGNSPLHF
>TRBJ2-7|TRBD1|.|TRBV11-2
TGTGCCAGCAGCTTACGGACAGGGGGGTACGAGCAGTACTTC
CASSLRTGGYEQYF
>TRBJ2-2|.|.|TRBV28
TGTGCCAGCATTTCCGGGGCCCCAGGCGCCGGGGAGCTGTTTTTT
CASISGAPGAGELFF
>TRBJ2-3|.|.|TRBV5-4
TGTGCCAGCAGCAGAGCGGAGACTAGCACAGATACGCAGTATTTT
CASSRAETSTDTQYF
>TRBJ1-5|.|.|TRBV18
TGTGCCAGCTCCCCCGACAAGGGCAATCAGCCCCAGCATTTT
CASSPDKGNQPQHF
>TRBJ1-2|.|.|TRBV6-1
TGTGCCAGCAGTGAGGCAGGGAGGTATGGCTACACCTTC
CASSEAGRYGYTF